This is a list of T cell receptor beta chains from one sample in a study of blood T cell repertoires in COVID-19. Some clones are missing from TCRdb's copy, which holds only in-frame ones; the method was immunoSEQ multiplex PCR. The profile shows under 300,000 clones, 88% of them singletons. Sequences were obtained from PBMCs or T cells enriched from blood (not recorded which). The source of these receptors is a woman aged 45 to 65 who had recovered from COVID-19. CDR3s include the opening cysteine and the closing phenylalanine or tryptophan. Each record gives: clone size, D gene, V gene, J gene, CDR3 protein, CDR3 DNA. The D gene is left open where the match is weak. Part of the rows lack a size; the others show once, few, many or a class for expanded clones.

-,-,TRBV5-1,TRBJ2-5,CASSLAGAGQETQYF,TGCGCCAGCAGCTTGGCCGGGGCGGGGCAAGAGACCCAGTACTTC
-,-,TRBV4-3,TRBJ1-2,CASSQERGSGGYTF,TGCGCCAGCAGCCAAGAAAGGGGTAGCGGTGGCTACACCTTC
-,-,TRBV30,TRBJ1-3,CAWSRTELGNTIYF,TGTGCCTGGAGTAGGACAGAGCTCGGAAACACCATATATTTT
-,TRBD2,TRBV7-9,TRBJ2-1,CASSLGGTSGRETAEQFF,TGTGCCAGCAGCTTAGGTGGGACTAGCGGGAGGGAAACGGCTGAGCAGTTCTTC
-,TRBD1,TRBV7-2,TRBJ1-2,CASSSGTGGTGGYTF,TGTGCCAGCAGCTCCGGGACAGGGGGCACGGGGGGCTACACCTTC
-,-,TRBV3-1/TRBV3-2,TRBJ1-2,CASSQEIARVYGYTF,TGTGCCAGCAGCCAGGAAATAGCGAGAGTTTATGGCTACACCTTC
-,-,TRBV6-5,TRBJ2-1,CASSYSSKYEQFF,TGTGCCAGCAGTTACAGCTCCAAATATGAGCAGTTCTTC
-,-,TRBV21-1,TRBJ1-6,CASSKPDSSSAPTDSPLHF,TGTGCCAGCAGCAAACCGGACAGTAGTTCAGCTCCAACGGATTCACCCCTCCACTTT
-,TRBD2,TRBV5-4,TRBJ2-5,CASTHRRGEETQYF,TGTGCCAGCACCCACAGACGGGGGGAAGAGACCCAGTACTTC
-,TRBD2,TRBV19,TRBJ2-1,CASSMYRPRLAGVNNEQFF,TGTGCCAGTAGTATGTATAGGCCCCGACTAGCGGGAGTAAACAATGAGCAGTTCTTC
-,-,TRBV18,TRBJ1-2,CASSTDLTDGYTF,TGTGCCAGCTCAACAGATTTAACTGATGGCTACACCTTC
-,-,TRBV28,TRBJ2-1,CASRPRDLRYNEQFF,TGTGCCAGCAGGCCCCGGGACTTACGCTACAATGAGCAGTTCTTC
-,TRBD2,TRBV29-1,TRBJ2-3,CSSRLAGRTDTQYF,TGCAGCTCTCGACTAGCGGGGCGCACAGATACGCAGTATTTT
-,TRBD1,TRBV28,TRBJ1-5,CASRSRQGWNQPQHF,TGTGCCAGCAGAAGCAGACAGGGTTGGAATCAGCCCCAGCATTTT
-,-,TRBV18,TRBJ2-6,CASSPNSKVSGANVLTF,TGTGCCAGCTCACCAAACAGTAAAGTCTCTGGGGCCAACGTCCTGACTTTC
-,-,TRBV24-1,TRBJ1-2,CATSNGLAGYTF,TGTGCCACCAGTAACGGGTTAGCTGGCTACACCTTC
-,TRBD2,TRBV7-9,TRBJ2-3,CASSHTKREGTDTQYF,TGTGCCAGCAGCCATACAAAGCGGGAGGGCACAGATACGCAGTATTTT
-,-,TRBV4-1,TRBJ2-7,CASSQPGTSYEQYF,TGCGCCAGCAGCCAACCAGGGACTTCCTACGAGCAGTACTTC
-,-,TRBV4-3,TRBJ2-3,CASMREWQGSTDTQYF,TGCGCCAGCATGCGGGAGTGGCAGGGGAGCACAGATACGCAGTATTTT
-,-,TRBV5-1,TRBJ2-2,CASSLVGGLDGELFF,TGCGCCAGCAGCTTGGTTGGAGGGCTGGACGGGGAGCTGTTTTTT
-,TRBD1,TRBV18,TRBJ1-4,CASSPTLTGGAEKLFF,TGTGCCAGCTCACCCACATTAACAGGGGGTGCGGAAAAACTGTTTTTT
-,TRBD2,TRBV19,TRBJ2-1,CASSRPLLAGEINEQFF,TGTGCCAGTAGTAGACCCCTCCTAGCGGGAGAGATCAATGAGCAGTTCTTC
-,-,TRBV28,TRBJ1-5,CASRQGGSNQPQHF,TGTGCCAGCAGACAGGGCGGGAGCAATCAGCCCCAGCATTTT
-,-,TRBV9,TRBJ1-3,CASSAGGPGESGNTIYF,TGTGCCAGCAGCGCCGGCGGCCCGGGTGAATCTGGAAACACCATATATTTT
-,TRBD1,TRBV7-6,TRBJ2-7,CASSLAYRGTTYEQYF,TGTGCCAGCAGCTTAGCGTACAGGGGGACCACCTACGAGCAGTACTTC
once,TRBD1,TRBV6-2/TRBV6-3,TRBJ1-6,CASSRGQGNSPLHF,TGTGCCAGCAGTCGCGGACAGGGAAATTCACCCCTCCACTTT
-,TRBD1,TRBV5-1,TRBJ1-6,CASSEQGRYSPLHF,TGCGCCAGCAGCGAACAGGGGAGGTACTCACCCCTCCACTTT
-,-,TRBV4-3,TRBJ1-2,CASSQATGGYTF,TGCGCCAGCAGCCAAGCTACAGGTGGCTACACCTTC
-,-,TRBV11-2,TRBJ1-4,CASSSYRGKDEKLFF,TGTGCCAGCAGCTCCTACCGGGGGAAGGATGAAAAACTGTTTTTT
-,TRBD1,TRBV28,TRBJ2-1,CASSFGGQGRYNEQFF,TGTGCCAGCAGTTTTGGGGGACAGGGACGATACAATGAGCAGTTCTTC
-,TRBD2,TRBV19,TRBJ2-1,CASSPWTSGVYNEQFF,TGTGCCAGTAGTCCATGGACTAGCGGAGTTTACAATGAGCAGTTCTTC
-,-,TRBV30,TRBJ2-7,CAWSVEGEQYF,TGTGCCTGGAGTGTGGAGGGCGAGCAGTACTTC
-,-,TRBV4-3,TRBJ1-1,CASSQGDTPNTEAFF,TGCGCCAGCAGCCAAGGGGACACCCCGAACACTGAAGCTTTCTTT
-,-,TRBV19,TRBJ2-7,CASSKSTGPLYEQYF,TGTGCCAGTAGCAAATCTACAGGGCCCCTCTACGAGCAGTACTTC
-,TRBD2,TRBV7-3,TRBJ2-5,CASSLTSGREETQYF,TGTGCCAGCAGCTTGACTAGCGGGAGGGAGGAGACCCAGTACTTC
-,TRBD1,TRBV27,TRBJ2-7,CASGTGATYEQYF,TGTGCCAGTGGGACAGGGGCTACCTACGAGCAGTACTTC
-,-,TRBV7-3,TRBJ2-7,CASSPGAVMSYEQYF,TGTGCCAGCAGCCCAGGGGCGGTCATGTCCTACGAGCAGTACTTC
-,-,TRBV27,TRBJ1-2,CASSLQGSGYGYTF,TGTGCCAGCAGTTTACAAGGGAGCGGCTATGGCTACACCTTC
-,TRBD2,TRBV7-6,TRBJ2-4,CASSLFSSGRAGNIQYF,TGTGCCAGCAGCTTATTCAGTTCCGGGAGGGCGGGGAACATTCAGTACTTC
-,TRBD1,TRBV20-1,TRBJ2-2,CSASLRGFAGELFF,TGCAGTGCTAGTCTCAGGGGGTTCGCCGGGGAGCTGTTTTTT
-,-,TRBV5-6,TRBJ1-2,CASSPALREYGYTF,TGTGCCAGCAGCCCTGCATTGCGGGAGTATGGCTACACCTTC
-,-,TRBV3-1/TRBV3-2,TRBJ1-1,CASSHVMNTEAFF,TGTGCCAGCAGCCATGTCATGAACACTGAAGCTTTCTTT
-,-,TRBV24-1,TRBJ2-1,CATSQQNEQFF,TGTGCCACCAGCCAACAGAATGAGCAGTTCTTC
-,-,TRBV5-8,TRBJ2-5,CASSRRRQQETQYF,TGTGCCAGCAGCCGGCGGAGGCAACAAGAGACCCAGTACTTC
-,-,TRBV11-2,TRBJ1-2,CASSPQGGSYGYTF,TGTGCCAGCAGCCCACAGGGAGGGTCCTATGGCTACACCTTC
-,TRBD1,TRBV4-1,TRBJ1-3,CASSRGTGGSGNTIYF,TGCGCCAGCAGCCGCGGGACAGGGGGCTCTGGAAACACCATATATTTT